One T cell receptor (beta chain) is described in this entry. The sample originates from a study of blood T cell repertoires in COVID-19. As for the study in general: Sites in the United States, Italy and Spain provided acute and convalescent COVID-19 samples. The cDNA or gDNA used as material had been derived from T cells, B-cell-depleted T cells, or PBMCs.

In the authors' methods: How many nucleated cells were present was estimated from reference gene primer amplification. Sequencing used immunoSEQ multiplex PCR; TCRdb keeps in-frame clones, though not all of them. V and J calls and clone size follow that table, whereas D and trimming were derived from the DNA. The top ten hold 25% to 35% of the sample, which has roughly 120,000 clones, 80% to 90% seen once. The clonotype originates from a man aged 65-85 years with active or convalescent COVID-19. The source material was peripheral blood.

The CDR3 protein is CASSRADNQPQHF. The CDR3 DNA reads TGTGCCAGCAGCAGGGCGGATAATCAGCCCCAGCATTTT. The V gene is TRBV6-5, the J gene TRBJ1-5; possible D gene TRBD1, 5 bases. Germline CDR1 MNHEY, CDR2 SVGAGI. V lost 6 bases, J lost 4 bases, and 10 bases lay in between. The CDR3 runs to 13 residues.